This T cell receptor beta chain was identified during a study of T cells after yellow fever vaccination. The CDR3 covers 17 residues. Germline V lookup: CDR1 SGHTA, CDR2 FQGNSA. The V gene lost 4 bases and the J gene lost 4 bases, with 23 bases spanning the gap. This clonotype has more than one count but fewer than ten. Via MiXCR, TCRdb re-called the 5' RACE reads, giving one row per CDR3 protein. The repertoire consists of a few hundred thousand distinct CDR3 sequences, with 17% occurring once and the leading ten covering roughly 17%. Sequenced here: PBMCs, sampled 4 to 6 days after the first yellow fever vaccination. This TCR derives from a man in his late teens or twenties who received the YFV17D yellow fever vaccine. V gene TRBV7-2 combines with J gene TRBJ2-7; D might be TRBD2 (6 bases). The CDR3 region has the DNA TGTGCCAGCAGCTCCCGCGGGGCGGGCGGGGTTGCGTACGAGCAGTACTTC. Translated, it gives CASSSRGAGGVAYEQYF.